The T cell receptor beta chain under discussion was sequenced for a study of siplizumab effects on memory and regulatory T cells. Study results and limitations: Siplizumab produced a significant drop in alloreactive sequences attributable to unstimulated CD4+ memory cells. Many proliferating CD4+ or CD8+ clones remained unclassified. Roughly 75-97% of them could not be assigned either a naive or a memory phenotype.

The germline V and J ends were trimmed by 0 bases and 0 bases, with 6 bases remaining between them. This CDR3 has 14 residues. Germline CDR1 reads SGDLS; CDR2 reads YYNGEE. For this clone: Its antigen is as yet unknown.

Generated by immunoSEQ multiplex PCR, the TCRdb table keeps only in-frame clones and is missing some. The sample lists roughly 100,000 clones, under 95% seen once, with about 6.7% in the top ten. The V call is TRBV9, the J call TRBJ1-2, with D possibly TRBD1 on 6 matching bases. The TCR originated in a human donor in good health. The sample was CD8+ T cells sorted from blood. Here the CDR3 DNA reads TGTGCCAGCAGCGTAGCAGGGGCTAACTATGGCTACACCTTC. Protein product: CASSVAGANYGYTF.